The 21 T cell receptor beta chains below were found in one sample sequenced in a study of beta chain features in type 1 diabetes (dated by TCRdb to the late 2010s). Points the paper makes about the study in general: Type 1 diabetes patients showed a moderate but significant shortening of TCRB CDR3 length in all four CD4+ subsets.

Antigen specificity for these receptors is unknown. Libraries were constructed by the immunoSEQ multiplex PCR assay. The entire amount of isolated RNA was reverse transcribed using the High Capacity cDNA Reverse Transcription Kit, so the sequenced TCRB transcripts were expressed ones. Not all clones reach the TCRdb copy of this immuneACCESS table, which keeps in-frame sequences only. Checked studies attribute under half of the gap to unresolved V genes and leave the rest unexplained. The sample data list around 650,000 clones, and 9.5% to 15% of these were observed just once. The ten largest account for more than 0.1% of the sample. Input material: naive CD4+ T cells from blood. This sample's cell subset or site label indicates: true naive CD4+ T cells. These receptors came from a man younger than 45 with type 1 diabetes.

The chain links TRBV6-1 to TRBJ1-2; no reliable D call. Germline V gene sequence: CDR1 MNHNS, CDR2 SASEGT. This CDR3 is built from 12 residues. Trimming took 6 bases from V and 6 from J, leaving 11 bases between them. For the CDR3, the DNA is TGTGCCAGCAGACCGCGCGCGGATGGCTACACCTTC. It translates to CASRPRADGYTF.

The chain employs TRBV9 and TRBJ1-3; possible D gene TRBD1, 6 bases. Trimming pared 2 bases from V and 3 bases from J, leaving 9 bases between. The CDR3 length is 14 residues. From germline, CDR1 is SGDLS and CDR2 YYNGEE. For the CDR3, the DNA is TGTGCCAGCAGCGTCGGGACAATTGGAAACACCATATATTTT. Encoded protein: CASSVGTIGNTIYF.

The J gene is TRBJ1-2, the V gene TRBV7-8, with TRBD1 as a possible D gene (5 bases). CDR1 and CDR2 (germline): SGHVS, FQNEAQ. The CDR3 extends over 16 amino acids. V was cut by 1 base and J by 4 bases, with 16 bases left in between. This chain's CDR3 is CASSLERGGSTYGYTF. The DNA for the CDR3 is TGTGCCAGCAGCTTAGAAAGGGGAGGCTCCACCTATGGCTACACCTTC.

The table lists this clone with a few counts. V and J are TRBV2 and TRBJ2-2; 10 bases are shared with TRBD1. J lost 6 bases, V lost 5 bases, and 6 bases had no gene match. There are 15 residues in the CDR3. Germline CDR1 reads SNHLY; CDR2 reads FYNNEI. CDR3 in amino acids: CASSLTGGMAGELFF. CDR3 DNA: TGTGCCAGCAGTCTGACAGGGGGCATGGCCGGGGAGCTGTTTTTT.

This clone appeared a few times. The chain combines TRBV19 with TRBJ1-1; possible D gene TRBD1, 5 bases. Looked up from germline, CDR1 is LNHDA and CDR2 is SQIVND (reference sequence). There are 13 residues in the CDR3. Trimming cost V 4 bases and J 1 base, with 7 bases left between them. Here the CDR3 DNA reads TGTGCCAGTAGTACCGACAGGAACACTGAAGCTTTCTTT. This codes for CASSTDRNTEAFF.

V usage is TRBV9 and J usage is TRBJ2-3; 8 bases line up with TRBD2. This CDR3 spans 17 amino acids. Per germline, CDR1 SGDLS and CDR2 YYNGEE. With 3 bases clipped from V and 4 bases from J, the junction kept 13 bases outside the gene matches. This CDR3 is CASSARGSGENADTQYF. The CDR3, as DNA: TGTGCCAGCAGCGCGAGGGGTAGCGGGGAGAACGCAGATACGCAGTATTTT.

The table lists this clone with a few counts. V usage is TRBV4-1 and J usage is TRBJ2-6; D perhaps matches TRBD2 (6 bases). This CDR3 contains 17 residues. Germline V gives CDR1 MGHRA, CDR2 YSYEKL. Deletions cut 6 bases from V and 0 bases from J, with 15 bases between. CDR3 DNA: TGCGCCAGCAGGGAGGGACTGCTATTCTCTGGGGCCAACGTCCTGACTTTC. It encodes CASREGLLFSGANVLTF.

V usage is TRBV7-6 and J usage is TRBJ2-7; the D gene is possibly TRBD2 (6 bases). V gave up 2 bases and J gave up 4 bases, with 15 bases separating them. Germline loops: CDR1 SGHVS, CDR2 FNYEAQ. This CDR3 is 15 amino acids long. The CDR3 bases are TGTGCCAGCAGCTTATCTGGGGACGGGACTTACGAGCAGTACTTC. This gives the protein CASSLSGDGTYEQYF.

The table lists this clone with a few counts. This chain connects TRBV29-1 to TRBJ1-2; unclear D gene. The germline V gene encodes CDR1 SQVTM and CDR2 ANQGSEA. The ends were cut back, 5 bases at V and 0 bases at J, with 13 bases in the middle. CDR3 length: 14 amino acids. CDR3 DNA sequence: TGCAGCGTTTCCTACCCGGGAGCTAACTATGGCTACACCTTC. Its protein is CSVSYPGANYGYTF.

V is TRBV2 and J is TRBJ1-5; D is undetermined. The CDR3 runs 13 residues. V was trimmed by 5 bases and J by 3 bases, leaving 8 bases between them. CDR1 is SNHLY and CDR2 is FYNNEI in the germline V gene. The CDR3 bases are TGTGCCAGCAGTTTCCAATACAATCAGCCCCAGCATTTT. This encodes CASSFQYNQPQHF.

The chain has TRBV7-2 and TRBJ1-6; D unclear. The CDR3 has 17 residues. Germline V gene lookup returns CDR1 SGHTA and CDR2 FQGNSA. V dropped 1 base and J dropped 0 bases, with 10 bases sitting between them. Here the CDR3 DNA reads TGTGCCAGCAGCTTAGGCCAGACGAGCTCCTATAATTCACCCCTCCACTTT. Its protein product is CASSLGQTSSYNSPLHF.

The J gene is TRBJ1-1, the V gene TRBV5-4; D is undetermined. This CDR3 comprises 15 residues. V was trimmed by 4 bases and J by 0 bases, leaving 13 bases between them. Germline V lookup: CDR1 SGHNT, CDR2 YYREEE (reference sequence). The CDR3 nucleotides are TGTGCCAGCAGCCCCCGGCCCAGCGTGAACACTGAAGCTTTCTTT. Translating gives CASSPRPSVNTEAFF.

This rearrangement joins TRBV11-2 to TRBJ1-3; 7 positions match TRBD1. Germline values: CDR1 SGHAT, CDR2 FQNNGV. CDR3 length: 15 residues. The V gene end was trimmed by 4 bases and the J gene end by 1 base; junction bases not matched to a gene: 4. In DNA, the CDR3 is TGTGCCAGCAGCTCACAGGGGAGGTCTGGAAACACCATATATTTT. Translated: CASSSQGRSGNTIYF. The whole variable domain, remainder taken from reference TRBV11-2 and TRBJ1-3, is EAGVAQSPRYKIIEKRQSVAFWCNPISGHATLYWYQQILGQGPKLLIQFQNNGVVDDSQLPKDRFSAERLKGVDSTLKIQPAKLEDSAVYLCASSSQGRSGNTIYFGEGSWLTVV.

A few counts support this clone. The V and J genes are TRBV30 and TRBJ2-7; D may be TRBD2 (7 bases). V was pared by 3 bases and J by 2 bases, with 14 bases between. The CDR3 is 14 amino acids. Germline lookup yields CDR1 GTSNPN and CDR2 SVGIG (reference sequence). The CDR3, as DNA: TGTGCCTGGAGGACGGCGGGGGCTGCCTACGAGCAGTACTTC. This encodes CAWRTAGAAYEQYF.

The chain employs TRBV7-3 and TRBJ2-5; D call uncertain. V lost 3 bases to trimming and J lost 2 bases, with 7 bases between them. The CDR3 is 13 residues long. CDR1 SGHTA and CDR2 FQGTGA come from the germline V gene. The DNA for the CDR3 is TGTGCCAGCAGCTTCGATAAGCAAGAGACCCAGTACTTC. Translated, it gives CASSFDKQETQYF.

The genes are TRBV9 and TRBJ2-2; 9 bases fit TRBD2. Germline loops: CDR1 SGDLS, CDR2 YYNGEE. There are 16 residues in the CDR3. With V trimmed by 1 base and J by 1 base, 2 bases remained unmatched. The CDR3 loop reads CASSVTLAGNTGELFF. The CDR3 DNA follows: TGTGCCAGCAGCGTAACACTAGCGGGGAACACCGGGGAGCTGTTTTTT.

The chain recombines TRBV11-2 with TRBJ1-2; D is unclear. Germline lookup yields CDR1 SGHAT and CDR2 FQNNGV. V was clipped by 3 bases and J by 1 base, with 0 bases between them. This CDR3 is 11 amino acids long. The CDR3 region has the DNA TGTGCCAGCAGCTTTAACTATGGCTACACCTTC. Amino acid sequence: CASSFNYGYTF.

This rearrangement joins TRBV28 to TRBJ1-2, with D uncertain. CDR3 size: 13 residues. Germline-derived CDR1 and CDR2 are MDHEN and SYDVKM. Trimming stripped 5 bases from V and 8 bases from J, with 15 bases between. DNA for the CDR3: TGTGCCAGCAGTGAAACACCCTTAAGGGGCTACACCTTC. Protein sequence: CASSETPLRGYTF.

This clone has more than one count but fewer than ten. The chain joins TRBV7-9 to TRBJ2-3; TRBD1 matches at 8 bases. The germline CDR1 and CDR2 sequences are SEHNR and FQNEAQ (reference sequence). V shed 5 bases and J 4 bases; nucleotides not matched to a gene: 8. The CDR3 spans 15 residues. CDR3 amino acids: CASSPGTGAPDTQYF. CDR3 DNA: TGTGCCAGCAGCCCCGGGACAGGCGCCCCAGATACGCAGTATTTT.

This clone was found a few times. The junction shows a germline mismatch at one end, possibly a read error. The chain couples TRBV30 to TRBJ1-2; D might be TRBD1 (5 bases). The CDR3 is made up of 13 amino acids. Germline lookup yields CDR1 GTSNPN and CDR2 SVGIG (reference sequence). In nucleotides, the CDR3 is TGTGCCTGGAGAGCAGGGATCCTCTATGACTACACCTTC. As protein: CAWRAGILYDYTF.

This sequence joins TRBV19 and TRBJ2-3; TRBD1 might be the D (5 bases). This CDR3 spans 14 amino acids. V lost 8 bases to trimming and J lost 3 bases, with 15 bases between them. The germline gives CDR1 LNHDA, CDR2 SQIVND (reference sequence). CDR3 residues: CASGWGEGTDTQYF. The CDR3 DNA reads as TGTGCCAGTGGTTGGGGCGAAGGGACAGATACGCAGTATTTT.